Below, one T cell receptor (beta chain) is given with its context. Its antigen is undetermined. This entry is derived from a study of T cell responses to AZD1222 COVID-19 vaccine. General study results and limits: Just a handful of AZD1222 recipients tested seropositive at baseline. Increases in Spike-specific TCR breadth and depth were seen after two AZD1222 doses. There were mostly white British donors and more females than males, and clonal diversity was possibly underestimated. Vaccine-associated CD4 TCRs spanned spike, dominant at 160-218 and 743-854.

The V end was cut by 4 bases, the J end by 0 bases, with 8 bases between. CDR1 SGHRS and CDR2 YFSETQ come from the germline V gene. This CDR3 comprises 13 residues. Assay used: immunoSEQ multiplex PCR; TCRdb lists only in-frame clones, some missing. In the table there are 95,000 to 100,000 clones, approximately 90% of which are singletons. The source material was peripheral blood, sampled on day 0 of AZD1222 vaccination. The chain joins TRBV5-1 to TRBJ2-7; maybe TRBD2 (6 bases). The receptor comes from an adult in good health. This chain's CDR3 is CASSGDSSYEQYF. The CDR3 nucleotides read TGCGCCAGCAGCGGGGACTCCTCCTACGAGCAGTACTTC. Full variable domain (remainder filled in from reference TRBV5-1 and TRBJ2-7): KAGVTQTPRYLIKTRGQQVTLSCSPISGHRSVSWYQQTPGQGLQFLFEYFSETQRNKGNFPGRFSGRQFSNSRSEMNVSTLELGDSALYLCASSGDSSYEQYFGPGTRLTVT.